This TCR beta chain was sequenced during a study of CD8 T cells in ankylosing spondylitis. Broader study findings: As for the disease-linked clones, they showed a CD8+ phenotype and occurred at relatively low frequencies in peripheral blood. Roughly 8 highly homologous variants made up a TCR beta motif that seemed to typify ankylosing spondylitis blood.

This clonotype was found a few times. Its target is unknown. TCRdb redid the calling of the 5' RACE reads with MiXCR, one entry per CDR3 protein. This sample carries hundreds of thousands of distinct CDR3 sequences, roughly a third of them seen once, and the ten largest clones take about 4.2%. V was clipped by 0 bases and J by 4 bases; unmatched bases: 3. The germline CDR1 and CDR2 sequences are SGHKS and YYEKEE (reference sequence). There are 14 residues in the CDR3. The chain recombines TRBV5-5 with TRBJ1-1, with 7 bases matching TRBD1. The sequence derives from a male donor with ankylosing spondylitis or in good health (not recorded which). Sequenced material: blood, either unsorted or a sorted T cell fraction (not recorded which). Here the CDR3 reads CASSLGGQSTEAFF. The CDR3, as DNA: TGTGCCAGCAGCTTGGGGGGACAGAGCACTGAAGCTTTCTTT. Using reference TRBV5-5 and TRBJ1-1 for the parts outside the CDR3, the full variable domain is DAGVTQSPTHLIKTRGQQVTLRCSPISGHKSVSWYQQVLGQGPQFIFQYYEKEERGRGNFPDRFSARQFPNYSSELNVNALLLGDSALYLCASSLGGQSTEAFFGQGTRLTVV.